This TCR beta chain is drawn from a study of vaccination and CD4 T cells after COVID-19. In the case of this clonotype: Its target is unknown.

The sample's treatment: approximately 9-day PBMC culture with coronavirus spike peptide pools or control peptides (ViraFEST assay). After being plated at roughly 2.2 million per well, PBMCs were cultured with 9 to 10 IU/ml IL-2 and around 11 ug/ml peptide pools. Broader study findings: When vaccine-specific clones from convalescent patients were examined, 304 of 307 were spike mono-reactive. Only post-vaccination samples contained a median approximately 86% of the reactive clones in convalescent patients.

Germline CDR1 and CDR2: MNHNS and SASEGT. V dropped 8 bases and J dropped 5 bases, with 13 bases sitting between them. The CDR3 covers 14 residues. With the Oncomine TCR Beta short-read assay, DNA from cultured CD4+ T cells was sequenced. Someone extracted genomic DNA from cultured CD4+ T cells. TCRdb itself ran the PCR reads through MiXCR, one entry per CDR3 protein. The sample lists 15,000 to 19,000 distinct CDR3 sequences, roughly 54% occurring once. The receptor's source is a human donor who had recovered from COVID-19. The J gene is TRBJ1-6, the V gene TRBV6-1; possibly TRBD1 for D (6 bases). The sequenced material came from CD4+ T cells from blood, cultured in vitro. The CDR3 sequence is CASDSNRDNSPLHF. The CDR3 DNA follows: TGTGCCAGCGACTCCAACAGGGATAATTCACCCCTCCACTTT.